Sequencing of this T cell receptor beta chain was carried out in a study of cytomegalovirus exposure and HLA in healthy donors. The study, taken as a whole, reports: It was shown in a later analysis that HLA-associated TCR beta chains were more clonally expanded than other, equally common chains.

Remarks on this clone: Its antigen is not known.

13 Jbeta primers and 60 Vbeta primers were used for the PCR. Assay: immunoSEQ multiplex PCR; the TCRdb copy retains only in-frame clones and omits some. The sample yields more than 95,000 clones, about 68% seen once. The receptor was derived from a man between 35 and 55 years old in good health and CMV-seropositive. Sequenced material: PBMCs.

The chain's CDR3 is CASSLSSGLAGGPGGELFF. The CDR3 DNA follows: TGCGCCAGCAGCTTGTCGTCCGGACTAGCGGGAGGGCCCGGCGGGGAGCTGTTTTTT. This rearrangement joins TRBV5-1 to TRBJ2-2; 15 positions agree with TRBD2. With V trimmed by 1 base and J by 7 bases, 11 bases remained unmatched. This CDR3 has 19 amino acids. Germline-derived CDR1 and CDR2 are SGHRS and YFSETQ.